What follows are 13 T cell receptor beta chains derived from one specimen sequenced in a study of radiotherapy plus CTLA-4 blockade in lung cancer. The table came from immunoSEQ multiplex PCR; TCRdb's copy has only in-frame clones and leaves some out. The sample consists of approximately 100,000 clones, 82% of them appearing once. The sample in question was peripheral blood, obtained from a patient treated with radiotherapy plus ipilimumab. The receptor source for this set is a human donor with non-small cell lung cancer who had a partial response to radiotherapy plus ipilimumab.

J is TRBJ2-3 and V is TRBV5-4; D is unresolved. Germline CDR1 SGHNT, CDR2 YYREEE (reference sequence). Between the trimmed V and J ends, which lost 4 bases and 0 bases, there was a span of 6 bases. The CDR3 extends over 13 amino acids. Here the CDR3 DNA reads TGTGCCAGCAGCGAGACTAGCACAGATACGCAGTATTTT. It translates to CASSETSTDTQYF.

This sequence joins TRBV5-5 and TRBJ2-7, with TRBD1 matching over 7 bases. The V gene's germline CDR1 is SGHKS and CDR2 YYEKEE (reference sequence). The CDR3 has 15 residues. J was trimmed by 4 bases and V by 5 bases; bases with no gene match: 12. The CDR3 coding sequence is TGTGCCAGCAGACAAGAACTACAGGGGCCGTACGAGCAGTACTTC. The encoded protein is CASRQELQGPYEQYF.

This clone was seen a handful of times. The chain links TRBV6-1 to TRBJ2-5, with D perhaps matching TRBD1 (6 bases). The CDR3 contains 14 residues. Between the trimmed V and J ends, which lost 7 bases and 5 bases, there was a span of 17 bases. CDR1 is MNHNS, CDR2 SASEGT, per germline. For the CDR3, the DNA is TGTGCCAGCACTCGGGACACCGCTGTCGAGACCCAGTACTTC. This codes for CASTRDTAVETQYF.

The CDR3: CASSSPGTSGYNEQFF. Written as DNA, the CDR3 is TGCGCCAGCAGCTCGCCGGGGACTAGCGGTTACAATGAGCAGTTCTTC. This chain links TRBV5-1 with TRBJ2-1; 11 positions match TRBD2. CDR1 is SGHRS, CDR2 YFSETQ, per germline. The CDR3 consists of 16 residues. The J segment lost 4 bases and the V segment lost 3 bases, leaving 6 bases of the junction unmatched.

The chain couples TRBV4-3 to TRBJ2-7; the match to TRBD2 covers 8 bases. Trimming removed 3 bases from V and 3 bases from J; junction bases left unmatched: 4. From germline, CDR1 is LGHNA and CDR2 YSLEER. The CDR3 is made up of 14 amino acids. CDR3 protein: CASSHQRESYEQYF. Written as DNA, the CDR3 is TGCGCCAGCAGCCATCAGCGGGAGAGCTACGAGCAGTACTTC.

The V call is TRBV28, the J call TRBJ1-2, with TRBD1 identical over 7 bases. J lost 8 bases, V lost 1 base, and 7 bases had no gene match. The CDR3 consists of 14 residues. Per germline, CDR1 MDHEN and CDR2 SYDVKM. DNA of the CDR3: TGTGCCAGCAGTTTATCGGCAGGGGGAAGCGGCTACACCTTC. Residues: CASSLSAGGSGYTF.

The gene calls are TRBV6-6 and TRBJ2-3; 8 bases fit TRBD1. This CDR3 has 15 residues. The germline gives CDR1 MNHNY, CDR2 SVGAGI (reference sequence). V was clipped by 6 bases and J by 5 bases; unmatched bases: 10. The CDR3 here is CASSQGAGLGDTQYF. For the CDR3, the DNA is TGTGCCAGCAGCCAGGGGGCAGGCTTAGGAGATACGCAGTATTTT.

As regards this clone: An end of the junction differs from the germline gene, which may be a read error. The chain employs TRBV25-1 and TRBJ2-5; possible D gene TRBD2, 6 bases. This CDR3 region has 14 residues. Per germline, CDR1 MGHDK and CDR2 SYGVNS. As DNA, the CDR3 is TGTGCCAGCAGTGTAGGAGGGGTACAAGAGGCCCAGTACTTC. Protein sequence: CASSVGGVQEAQYF.

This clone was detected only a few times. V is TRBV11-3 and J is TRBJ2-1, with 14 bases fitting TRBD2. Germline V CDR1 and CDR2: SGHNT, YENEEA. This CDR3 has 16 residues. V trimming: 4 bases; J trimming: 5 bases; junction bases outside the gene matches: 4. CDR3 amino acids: CASSSGLAGGHNEQFF. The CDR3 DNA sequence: TGTGCCAGCAGCTCCGGACTAGCGGGAGGCCACAATGAGCAGTTCTTC.

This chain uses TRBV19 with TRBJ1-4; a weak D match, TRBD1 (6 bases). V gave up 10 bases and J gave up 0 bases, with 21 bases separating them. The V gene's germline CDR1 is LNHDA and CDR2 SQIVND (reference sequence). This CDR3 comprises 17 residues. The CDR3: CATDSRGRLTTNEKLFF. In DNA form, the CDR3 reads TGTGCCACCGACTCGCGGGGGCGCCTCACAACTAATGAAAAACTGTTTTTT.

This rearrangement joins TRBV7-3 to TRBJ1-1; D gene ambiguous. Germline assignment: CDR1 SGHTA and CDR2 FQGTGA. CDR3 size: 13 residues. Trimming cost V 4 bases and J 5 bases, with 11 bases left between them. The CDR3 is CASSSSRETEAFF. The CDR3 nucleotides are TGTGCCAGCAGCTCCTCGAGGGAGACTGAAGCTTTCTTT.

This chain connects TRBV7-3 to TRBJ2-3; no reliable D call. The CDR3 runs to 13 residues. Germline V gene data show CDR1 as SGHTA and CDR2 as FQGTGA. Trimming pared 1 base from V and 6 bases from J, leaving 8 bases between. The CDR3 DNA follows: TGTGCCAGCAGCTTAAACCAGAGGGATACGCAGTATTTT. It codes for CASSLNQRDTQYF.

CDR3 region: CASSTGGANTGELFF. CDR3 coding DNA: TGTGCCAGTAGTACAGGGGGCGCGAACACCGGGGAGCTGTTTTTT. The rearrangement joins TRBV19 to TRBJ2-2, with 8 bases identical to TRBD1. Germline V CDR1 and CDR2: LNHDA, SQIVND (reference sequence). Trimming removed 4 bases from V and 0 bases from J; junction bases left unmatched: 1. The CDR3 is 15 amino acids.